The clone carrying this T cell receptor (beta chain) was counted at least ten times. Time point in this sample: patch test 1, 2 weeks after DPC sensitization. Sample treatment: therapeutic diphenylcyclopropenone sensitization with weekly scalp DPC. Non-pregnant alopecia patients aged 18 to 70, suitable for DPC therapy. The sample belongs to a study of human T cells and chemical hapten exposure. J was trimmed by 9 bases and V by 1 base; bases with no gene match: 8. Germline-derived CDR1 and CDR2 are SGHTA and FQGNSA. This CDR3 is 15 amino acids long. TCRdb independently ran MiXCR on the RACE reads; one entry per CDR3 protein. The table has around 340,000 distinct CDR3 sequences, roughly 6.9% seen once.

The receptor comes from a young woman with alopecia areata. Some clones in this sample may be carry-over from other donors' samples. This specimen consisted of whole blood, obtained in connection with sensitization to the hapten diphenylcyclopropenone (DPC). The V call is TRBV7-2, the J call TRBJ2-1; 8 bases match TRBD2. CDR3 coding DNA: TGTGCCAGCAGCTTAGTGGCGCGGGGGGCCGGTGAGCAGTTCTTC. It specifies CASSLVARGAGEQFF.